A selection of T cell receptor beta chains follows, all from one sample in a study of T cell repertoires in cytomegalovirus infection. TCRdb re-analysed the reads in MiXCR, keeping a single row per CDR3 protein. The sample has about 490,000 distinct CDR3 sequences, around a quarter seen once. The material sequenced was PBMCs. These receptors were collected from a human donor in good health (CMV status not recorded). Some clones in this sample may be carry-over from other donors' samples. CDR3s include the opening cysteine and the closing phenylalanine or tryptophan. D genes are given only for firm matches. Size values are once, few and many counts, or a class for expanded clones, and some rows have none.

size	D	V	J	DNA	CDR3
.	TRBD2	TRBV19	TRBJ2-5	TGTGCCAGTAGTGGGAGGACACCGGGAGGAGAGACCCAGTACTTC	CASSGRTPGGETQYF
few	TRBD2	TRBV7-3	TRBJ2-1	TGTGCCAGCAGCCCTACTACCCTAGCGGGGGGCTACAATGAGCAGTTCTTC	CASSPTTLAGGYNEQFF
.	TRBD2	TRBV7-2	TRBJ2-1	TGTGCCAGCAGCTTAATTAGCGGGAATGAGCAGTTCTTC	CASSLISGNEQFF
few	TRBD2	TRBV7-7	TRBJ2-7	TGTGCCAGCAGCCCGAGCGGACTAGTTGGCTCGGGTGAGCAGTACTTC	CASSPSGLVGSGEQYF
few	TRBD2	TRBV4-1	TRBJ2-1	TGCGCCAGCAGCCAAGTCGATATGGGACTAGCCGCGACGAATGAGCAGTTCTTC	CASSQVDMGLAATNEQFF
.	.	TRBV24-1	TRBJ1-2	TGTGCCACCAGTGATCCCCAGGGCGGCTATGGCTACACCTTC	CATSDPQGGYGYTF
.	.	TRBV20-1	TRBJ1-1	TGCAGTGCTAGCATCCCCGCCTTGAACACTGAAGCTTTCTTT	CSASIPALNTEAFF
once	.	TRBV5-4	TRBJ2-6	TGTGCCAGCAGCTTGAAGGGCGAACCTGGGGCCAACGTCCTGACTTTC	CASSLKGEPGANVLTF
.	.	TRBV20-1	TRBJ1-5	TGCAGTGCCGAGCGGAGCAGAAATCAGCCCCAGCATTTT	CSAERSRNQPQHF
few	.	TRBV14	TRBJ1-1	TGTGCCAGCGCCCCGCTTGGGAACACTGAAGCTTTCTTT	CASAPLGNTEAFF
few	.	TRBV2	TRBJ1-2	TGTGCCAGCAGTGAAGCGATGGGGAAATCGGATGGCTACACCTTC	CASSEAMGKSDGYTF
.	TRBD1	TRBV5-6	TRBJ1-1	TGTGCCAGCAGCTTTCCGGGACAGGCTAACACTGAAGCTTTCTTT	CASSFPGQANTEAFF
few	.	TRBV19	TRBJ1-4	TGTGCCAGTAGTCCTCCGGGACAAGAGAATGAAAAACTGTTTTTT	CASSPPGQENEKLFF
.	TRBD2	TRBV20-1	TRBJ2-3	TGCAGTGCCAATCCGGGACTAGCGGACACAGATACGCAGTATTTT	CSANPGLADTDTQYF
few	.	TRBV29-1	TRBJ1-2	TGCAGCGCAGCCCAGAATGGCTACACCTTC	CSAAQNGYTF
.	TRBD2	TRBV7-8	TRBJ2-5	TGTGCCAGCAGCTTTAGCGCGGGGGTCCAAGAGACCCAGTACTTC	CASSFSAGVQETQYF
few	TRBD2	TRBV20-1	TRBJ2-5	TGCAGTGCTACTCTCGGCGGGGGAGAGACCCAGTACTTC	CSATLGGGETQYF
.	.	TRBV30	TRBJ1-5	TGTGCCTGGAGTGTAAGGATAGGTACAGGGAGGGAACAGCCCCAGCATTTT	CAWSVRIGTGREQPQHF
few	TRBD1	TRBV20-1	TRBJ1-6	TGCAGTGCAAAGGACAGGGGAACAGGAGTCTCACCCCTCCACTTT	CSAKDRGTGVSPLHF
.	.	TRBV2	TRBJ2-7	TGTGCCAGCATTGGGGGCACCTACGAGCAGTACTTC	CASIGGTYEQYF
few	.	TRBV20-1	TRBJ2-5	TGCAGTGCTGGTCCCGGAGGGAGGGAGACCCAGTACTTC	CSAGPGGRETQYF
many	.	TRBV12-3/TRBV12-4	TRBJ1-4	TGTGCCAGCAGTGACTACGGGACTAATGAAAAACTGTTTTTT	CASSDYGTNEKLFF
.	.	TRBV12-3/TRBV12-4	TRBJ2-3	TGTGCCAGCAGTTCCGGGTGGGGGGCCCACACAGATACGCAGTATTTT	CASSSGWGAHTDTQYF
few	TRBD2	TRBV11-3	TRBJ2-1	TGTGCCAGCAGCTTGGGCCAAGGACTAGACAATGAGCAGTTCTTC	CASSLGQGLDNEQFF
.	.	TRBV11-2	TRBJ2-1	TGTGCCAGCAGCCCCGGCGACAATGAGCAGTTCTTC	CASSPGDNEQFF
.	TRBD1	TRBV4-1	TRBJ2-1	TGCGCCAGCAGCACTCGACAGGGGATTTACAATGAGCAGTTCTTC	CASSTRQGIYNEQFF
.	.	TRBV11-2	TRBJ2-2	TGTGCCAGCAGCTCCTCCTTGAACACCGGGGAGCTGTTTTTT	CASSSSLNTGELFF
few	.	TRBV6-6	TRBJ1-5	TGTGCCAGCAGAGACGGTGGGGTATCTCAGCCCCAGCATTTT	CASRDGGVSQPQHF
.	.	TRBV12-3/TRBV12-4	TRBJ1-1	TGTGCCAGCAGTGGGGACCATTTGAGGGGCACTGAAGCTTTCTTT	CASSGDHLRGTEAFF
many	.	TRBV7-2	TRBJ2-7	TGTGCCAGCAGCTTAGGCTACCTCTACGAGCAGTACTTC	CASSLGYLYEQYF
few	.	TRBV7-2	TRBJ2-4	TGTGCCAGCAGCTTAGGGCCTACACTAGCCAAAAACATTCAGTACTTC	CASSLGPTLAKNIQYF
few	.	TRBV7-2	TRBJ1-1	TGTGCCAGCAGCCGTGACAGGAAAGAACAAGCTTTCTTT	CASSRDRKEQAFF
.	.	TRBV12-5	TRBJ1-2	TGTGCTAGTGGGGTCAGGGGAAGTTTCTATGGCTACACCTTC	CASGVRGSFYGYTF
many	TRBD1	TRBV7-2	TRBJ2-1	TGTGCCAGCAGCTTAGTGGGGACAGGCAATGAGCAGTTCTTC	CASSLVGTGNEQFF
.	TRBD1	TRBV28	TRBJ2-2	TGTGCCAGCAGTGAAAGACAGGGGCTGGGCACCGGGGAGCTGTTTTTT	CASSERQGLGTGELFF
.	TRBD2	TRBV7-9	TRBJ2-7	TGTGCCAGCAGCTTTCGGGAGGGTCCCTACGAGCAGTACTTC	CASSFREGPYEQYF
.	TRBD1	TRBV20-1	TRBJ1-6	TGCAGTGCTACTGTCGGACAGGGTGGCTCACCCCTCCACTTT	CSATVGQGGSPLHF
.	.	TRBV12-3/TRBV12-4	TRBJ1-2	TGTGCCAGCAGCCGCCGGACAGACCTGTATGGCTACACCTTC	CASSRRTDLYGYTF
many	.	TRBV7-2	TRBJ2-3	TGTGCCAGCAGCTTAGTGGCTGGCACAGATACGCAGTATTTT	CASSLVAGTDTQYF
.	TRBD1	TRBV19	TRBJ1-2	TGTGCCAGTAGTATTAGGGACAGGAGTGGCTACACCTTC	CASSIRDRSGYTF
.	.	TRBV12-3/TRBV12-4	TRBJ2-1	TGTACCAGCAGTTTAGGGGCCGACAATGAGCAGTTCTTC	CTSSLGADNEQFF
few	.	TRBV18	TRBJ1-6	TGTGCCAGCTCGACAGAGGGGACAAGCAATTCACCCCTCCACTTT	CASSTEGTSNSPLHF
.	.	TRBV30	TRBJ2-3	TGTGCCTGGAGCAGAATCCCTGGTCGGGACCATACGCAGTATTTT	CAWSRIPGRDHTQYF